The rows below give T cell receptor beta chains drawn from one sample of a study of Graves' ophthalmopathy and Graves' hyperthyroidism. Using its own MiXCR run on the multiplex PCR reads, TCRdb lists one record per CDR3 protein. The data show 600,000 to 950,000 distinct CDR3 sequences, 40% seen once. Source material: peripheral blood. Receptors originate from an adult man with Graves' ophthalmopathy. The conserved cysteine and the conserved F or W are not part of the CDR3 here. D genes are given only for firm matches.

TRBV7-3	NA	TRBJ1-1	AWSAPDTAMNTEAF
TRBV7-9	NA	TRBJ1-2	ASSLIAGTFGYGYT
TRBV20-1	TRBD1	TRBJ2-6	SAGPLGQEYSGANVLT
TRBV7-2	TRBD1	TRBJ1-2	ASSLGGTGSYGYT
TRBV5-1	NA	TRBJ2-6	ASSVGGGTEA
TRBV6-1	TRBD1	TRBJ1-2	AARETGLYGYT
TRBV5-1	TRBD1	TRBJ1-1	ASSARDRGTEAF
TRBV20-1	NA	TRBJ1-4	SARDINEKLF
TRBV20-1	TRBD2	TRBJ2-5	SALRIPGTSETQY
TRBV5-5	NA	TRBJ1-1	ASSLSGRAF
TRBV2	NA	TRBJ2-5	ASLIGQLQETQY
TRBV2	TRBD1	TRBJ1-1	ASSPPGQGKNTEAF
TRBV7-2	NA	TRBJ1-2	ASSLGRRGGPYGYT
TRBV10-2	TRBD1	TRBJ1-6	ASNRGRSSPLH
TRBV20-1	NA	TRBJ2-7	SARDGTGLEDEQY
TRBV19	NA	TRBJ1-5	ASRTGDQPQH
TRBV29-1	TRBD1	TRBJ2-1	SVKQGLSSYNEQF
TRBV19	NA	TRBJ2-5	ASSMSRLETQY
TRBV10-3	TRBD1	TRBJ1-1	ANRQGGTEAF
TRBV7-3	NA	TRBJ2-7	ASSPRAGGWPHEQY
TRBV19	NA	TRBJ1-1	ASSRDIREAF
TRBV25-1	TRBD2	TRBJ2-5	ASSASLAGGETQY
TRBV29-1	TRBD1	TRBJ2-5	SVEKGTGPQETQY
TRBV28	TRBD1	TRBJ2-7	ASILPGQDNEQY
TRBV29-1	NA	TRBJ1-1	SVAGQGFAEAF
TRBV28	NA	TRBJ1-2	ASSFPGRSYGYT
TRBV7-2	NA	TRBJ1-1	ASSSPRGGSGYTEAF
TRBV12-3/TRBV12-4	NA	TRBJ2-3	ASSYRVSDTQY
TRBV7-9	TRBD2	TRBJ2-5	AWSGGGRAPETQY
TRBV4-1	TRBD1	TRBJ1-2	ASSLTGGSNYGYT
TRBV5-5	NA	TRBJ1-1	ASSFKISTEAF
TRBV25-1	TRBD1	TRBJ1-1	AWSGGQANTEAF
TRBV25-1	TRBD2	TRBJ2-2	ASRQNARRSSGPPNTGELF
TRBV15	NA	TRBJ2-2	ATSRVLQSRAGELF
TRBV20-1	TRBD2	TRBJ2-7	SASSPSGGMIQQY
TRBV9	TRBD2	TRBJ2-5	ASSVGTTQETQY
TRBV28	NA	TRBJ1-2	ASSTGTNYGYT
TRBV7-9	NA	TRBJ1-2	ASSLPLREGYT
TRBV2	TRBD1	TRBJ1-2	ASSHGQGIGGYT
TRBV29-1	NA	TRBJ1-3	SVLEFGNTIY
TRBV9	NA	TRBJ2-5	ASSAWTEGETQY